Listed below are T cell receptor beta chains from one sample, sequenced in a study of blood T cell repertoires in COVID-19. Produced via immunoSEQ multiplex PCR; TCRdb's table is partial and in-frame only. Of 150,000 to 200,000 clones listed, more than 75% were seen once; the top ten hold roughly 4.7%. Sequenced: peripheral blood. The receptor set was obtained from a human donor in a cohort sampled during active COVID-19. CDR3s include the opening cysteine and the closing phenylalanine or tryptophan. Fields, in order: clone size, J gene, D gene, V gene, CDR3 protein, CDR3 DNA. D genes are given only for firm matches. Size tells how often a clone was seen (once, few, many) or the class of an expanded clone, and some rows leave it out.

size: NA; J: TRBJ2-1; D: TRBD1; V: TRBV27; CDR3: CASSLSGTGHNEQFF; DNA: TGTGCCAGCAGTTTGTCTGGGACAGGTCACAATGAGCAGTTCTTC
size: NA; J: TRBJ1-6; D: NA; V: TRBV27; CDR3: CASSHTRGSPLHF; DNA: TGTGCCAGCAGCCACACCCGGGGTTCACCCCTCCACTTT
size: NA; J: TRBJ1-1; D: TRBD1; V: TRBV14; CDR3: CASSRTGGLNTEAFF; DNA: TGTGCCAGCAGCCGAACAGGGGGCCTGAACACTGAAGCTTTCTTT
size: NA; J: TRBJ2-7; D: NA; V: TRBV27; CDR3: CASSLSGGYEQYF; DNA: TGTGCCAGCAGTTTATCAGGAGGCTACGAGCAGTACTTC
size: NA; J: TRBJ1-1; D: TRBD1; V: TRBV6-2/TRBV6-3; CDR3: CASSSRQGNTEAFF; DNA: TGTGCCAGCAGTTCACGACAGGGCAACACTGAAGCTTTCTTT
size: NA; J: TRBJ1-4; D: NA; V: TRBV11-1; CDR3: CASSTRASGGDEKLFF; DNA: TGTGCCAGCAGCACTCGGGCCTCGGGGGGGGATGAAAAACTGTTTTTT
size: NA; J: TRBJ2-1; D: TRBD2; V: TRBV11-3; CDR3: CASSSSGGGNEQFF; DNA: TGTGCCAGCAGCTCTAGCGGGGGGGGGAATGAGCAGTTCTTC
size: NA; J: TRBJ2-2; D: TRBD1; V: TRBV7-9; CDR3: CASSFRDRGAGELFF; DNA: TGTGCCAGCAGCTTCCGGGACAGGGGGGCCGGGGAGCTGTTTTTT
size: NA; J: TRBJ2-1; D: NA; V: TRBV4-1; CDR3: CASSQEARRGEQFF; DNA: TGCGCCAGCAGCCAAGAGGCCCGGAGGGGTGAGCAGTTCTTC
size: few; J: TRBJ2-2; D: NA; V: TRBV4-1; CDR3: CASSRDFSGNTGELFF; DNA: TGCGCCAGCAGCCGTGACTTCAGCGGGAACACCGGGGAGCTGTTTTTT
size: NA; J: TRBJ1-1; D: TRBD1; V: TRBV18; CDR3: CASSTTGGNTEAFF; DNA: TGTGCCAGCTCAACTACAGGGGGGAACACTGAAGCTTTCTTT
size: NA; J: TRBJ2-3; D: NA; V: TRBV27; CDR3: CASRLQGGTDTQYF; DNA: TGTGCCAGCAGGCTACAGGGGGGGACAGATACGCAGTATTTT
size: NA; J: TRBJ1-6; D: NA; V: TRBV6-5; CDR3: CASSYSGQTYSPLHF; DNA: TGTGCCAGCAGTTACTCGGGACAAACTTATTCACCCCTCCACTTT
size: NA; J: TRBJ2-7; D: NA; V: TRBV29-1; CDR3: CSVETQELSSYEQYF; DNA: TGCAGCGTTGAGACACAGGAACTCAGCTCCTACGAGCAGTACTTC
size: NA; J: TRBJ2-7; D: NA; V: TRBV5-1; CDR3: CASSLGPGGTYEQYF; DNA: TGCGCCAGCAGCTTGGGACCGGGGGGCACCTACGAGCAGTACTTC
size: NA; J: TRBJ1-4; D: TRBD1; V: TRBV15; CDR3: CATSRGQGFVTNEKLFF; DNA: TGTGCCACCAGCAGGGGACAGGGGTTCGTAACTAATGAAAAACTGTTTTTT
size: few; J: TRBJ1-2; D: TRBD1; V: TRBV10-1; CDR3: CASTETGAYGYTF; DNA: TGCGCCAGCACCGAGACAGGGGCGTATGGCTACACCTTC
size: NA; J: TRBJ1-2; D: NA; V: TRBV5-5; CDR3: CASSLVPDYGYTF; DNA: TGTGCCAGCAGCTTGGTACCAGACTATGGCTACACCTTC
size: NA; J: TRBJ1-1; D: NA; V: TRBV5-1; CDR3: CASSLEPGGTEAFF; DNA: TGCGCCAGCAGCTTGGAGCCTGGGGGGACTGAAGCTTTCTTT
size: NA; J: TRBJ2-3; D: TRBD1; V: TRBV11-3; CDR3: CASSNGDRATDTQYF; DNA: TGTGCCAGCAGCAACGGGGACAGGGCCACAGATACGCAGTATTTT
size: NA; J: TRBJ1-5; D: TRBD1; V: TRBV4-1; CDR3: CASSQGGTGRGQPQHF; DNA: TGCGCCAGCAGCCAGGGCGGGACAGGGCGAGGACAGCCCCAGCATTTT
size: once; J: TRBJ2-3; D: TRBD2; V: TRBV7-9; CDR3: CASPPGLTSTDTQYF; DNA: TGTGCCAGCCCTCCGGGACTAACTAGCACAGATACGCAGTATTTT
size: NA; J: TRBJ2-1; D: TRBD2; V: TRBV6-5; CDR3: CASTSGTTQFF; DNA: TGTGCCAGCACCTCGGGGACTACGCAGTTCTTC
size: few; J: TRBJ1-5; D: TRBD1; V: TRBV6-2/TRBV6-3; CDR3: CASSQGQGNQPQHF; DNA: TGTGCCAGCAGCCAGGGACAGGGAAATCAGCCCCAGCATTTT
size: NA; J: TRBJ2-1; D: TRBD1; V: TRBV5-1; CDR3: CASSAGQASYNEQFF; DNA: TGCGCCAGCAGCGCCGGACAGGCGTCCTACAATGAGCAGTTCTTC
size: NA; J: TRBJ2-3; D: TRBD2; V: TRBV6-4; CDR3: CASSKTNLAGGPRSTDTQYF; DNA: TGTGCCAGCAGCAAAACTAACCTAGCGGGAGGGCCCCGAAGCACAGATACGCAGTATTTT
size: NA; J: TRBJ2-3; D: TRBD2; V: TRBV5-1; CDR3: CASSSTLLAGGRNTDTQYF; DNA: TGCGCCAGCAGCTCCACCCTACTAGCGGGGGGGCGGAACACAGATACGCAGTATTTT
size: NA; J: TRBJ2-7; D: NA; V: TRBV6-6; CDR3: CASGLRGGLDPSYEQYF; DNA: TGTGCCAGCGGTCTAAGGGGGGGGCTAGATCCCTCCTACGAGCAGTACTTC
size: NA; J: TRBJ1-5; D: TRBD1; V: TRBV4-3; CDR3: CASSPGTGGGQPQHF; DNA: TGCGCCAGCAGCCCCGGGACAGGGGGCGGTCAGCCCCAGCATTTT